This T cell receptor beta chain emerged from a study of cytomegalovirus exposure and HLA in healthy donors. Study results and limitations: With DRB1 most and HLA-C fewest, TCR association rates differed between HLA loci in a later analysis. When analyzed later, a missense DCLRE1C variant was found to be linked to TCR beta V- and J-gene trimming. Earlier analysis looked at TCR beta V segments, and most were productive about 87% or about 30% of the time.

The trim removed 4 bases at V and 1 base at J, leaving 11 bases unmatched. CDR1 is LGHNA and CDR2 is YNFKEQ in the germline V gene. This CDR3 spans 17 amino acids. To note about this clone: Its antigen remains unidentified.

With 60 Vbeta and 13 Jbeta primers, the PCR was carried out. In the original processing: Unique TCR beta chains numbered around 80 million in a later analysis, with around 10 million shared. This table comes from immunoSEQ multiplex PCR, and its TCRdb copy is limited to in-frame clones, with some not included. V and J calls plus clone size are reproduced from that table; the DNA served to infer D and trimming. The table lists about 140,000 clones, about 80% of them singletons. This clonotype originated in a middle-aged woman in good health and CMV-seropositive. This sequence joins TRBV4-2 and TRBJ2-3; TRBD2 matches 7 bases. Sequenced: PBMCs. The CDR3 bases are TGTGCCAGCAGCCCGACCCTCAGCGGGACTGGCACAGATACGCAGTATTTT. Protein: CASSPTLSGTGTDTQYF.